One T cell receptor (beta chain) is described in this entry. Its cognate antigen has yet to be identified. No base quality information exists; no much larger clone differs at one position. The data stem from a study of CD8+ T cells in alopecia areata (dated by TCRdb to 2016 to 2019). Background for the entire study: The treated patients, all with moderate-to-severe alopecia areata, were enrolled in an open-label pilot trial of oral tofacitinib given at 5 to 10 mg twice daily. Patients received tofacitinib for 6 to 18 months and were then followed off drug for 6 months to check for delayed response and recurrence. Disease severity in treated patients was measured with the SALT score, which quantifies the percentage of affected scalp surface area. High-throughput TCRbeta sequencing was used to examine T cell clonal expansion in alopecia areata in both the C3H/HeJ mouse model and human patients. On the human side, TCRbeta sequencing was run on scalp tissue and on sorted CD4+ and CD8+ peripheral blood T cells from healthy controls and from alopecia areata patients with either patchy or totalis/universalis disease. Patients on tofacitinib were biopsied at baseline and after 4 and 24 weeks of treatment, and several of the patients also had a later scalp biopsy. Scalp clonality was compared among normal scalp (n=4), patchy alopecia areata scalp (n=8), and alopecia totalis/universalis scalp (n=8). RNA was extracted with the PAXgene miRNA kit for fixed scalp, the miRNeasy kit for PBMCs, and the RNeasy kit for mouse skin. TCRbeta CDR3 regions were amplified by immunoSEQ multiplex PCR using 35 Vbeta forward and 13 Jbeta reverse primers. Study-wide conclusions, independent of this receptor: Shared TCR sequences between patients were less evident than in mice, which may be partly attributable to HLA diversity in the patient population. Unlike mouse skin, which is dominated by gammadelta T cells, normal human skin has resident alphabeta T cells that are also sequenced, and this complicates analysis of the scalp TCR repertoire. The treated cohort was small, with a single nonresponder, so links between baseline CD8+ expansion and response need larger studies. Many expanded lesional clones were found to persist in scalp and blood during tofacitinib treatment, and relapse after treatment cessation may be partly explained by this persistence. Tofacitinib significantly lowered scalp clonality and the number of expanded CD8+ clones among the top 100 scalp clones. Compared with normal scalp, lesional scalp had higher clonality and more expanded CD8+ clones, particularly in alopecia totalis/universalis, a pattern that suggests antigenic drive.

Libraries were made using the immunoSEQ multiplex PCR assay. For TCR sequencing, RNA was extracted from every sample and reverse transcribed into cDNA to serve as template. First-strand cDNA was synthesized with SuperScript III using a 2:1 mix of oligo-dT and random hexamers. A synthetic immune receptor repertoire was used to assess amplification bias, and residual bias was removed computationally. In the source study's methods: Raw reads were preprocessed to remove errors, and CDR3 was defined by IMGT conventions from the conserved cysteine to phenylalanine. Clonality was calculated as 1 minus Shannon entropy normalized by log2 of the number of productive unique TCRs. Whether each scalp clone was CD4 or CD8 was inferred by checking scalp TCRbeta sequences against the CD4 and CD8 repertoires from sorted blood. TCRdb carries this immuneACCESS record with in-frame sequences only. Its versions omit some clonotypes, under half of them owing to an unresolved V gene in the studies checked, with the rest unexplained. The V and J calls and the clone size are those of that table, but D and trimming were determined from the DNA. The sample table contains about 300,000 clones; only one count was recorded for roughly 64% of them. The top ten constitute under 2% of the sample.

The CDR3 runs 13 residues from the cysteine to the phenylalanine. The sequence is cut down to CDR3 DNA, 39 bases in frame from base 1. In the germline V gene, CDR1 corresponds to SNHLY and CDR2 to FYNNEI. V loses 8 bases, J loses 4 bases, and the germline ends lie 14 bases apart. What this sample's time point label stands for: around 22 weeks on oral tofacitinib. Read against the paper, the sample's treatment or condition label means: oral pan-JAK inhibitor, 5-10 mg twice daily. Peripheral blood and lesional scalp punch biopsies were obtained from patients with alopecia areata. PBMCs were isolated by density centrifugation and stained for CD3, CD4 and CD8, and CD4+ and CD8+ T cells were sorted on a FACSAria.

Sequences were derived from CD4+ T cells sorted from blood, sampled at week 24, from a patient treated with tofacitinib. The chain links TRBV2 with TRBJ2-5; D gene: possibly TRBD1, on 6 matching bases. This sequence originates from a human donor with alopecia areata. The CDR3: CASPTGSSETQYF. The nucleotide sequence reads TGTGCCAGCCCTACAGGGAGTTCAGAGACCCAGTACTTC.